This entry lists 2 T cell receptor beta chains sequenced from one sample in a study of PD-1 blockade in classical Hodgkin lymphoma. Each and every patient relapsed after autologous stem cell transplantation, and patients got differing brentuximab vedotin exposure. Generated by immunoSEQ multiplex PCR, the TCRdb table keeps only in-frame clones and is missing some. The sample yields about 100,000 clones, about 89% seen once. The specimen was peripheral blood mononuclear cells (PBMCs), collected before the second cycle of nivolumab. These receptors all come from a human donor with classical Hodgkin lymphoma.

The chain combines TRBV7-9 with TRBJ1-6; D remains unclear. Looked up from germline, CDR1 is SEHNR and CDR2 is FQNEAQ (reference sequence). V was clipped by 5 bases and J by 9 bases, with 17 bases between them. The CDR3 consists of 15 residues. CDR3 residues: CASSAITRAGSPLHF. CDR3 in DNA: TGTGCCAGCAGCGCTATAACAAGGGCTGGTTCACCCCTCCACTTT. The entire variable domain, with the rest obtained from reference TRBV7-9 and TRBJ1-6, is as follows: DTGVSQNPRHKITKRGQNVTFRCDPISEHNRLYWYRQTLGQGPEFLTYFQNEAQLEKSRLLSDRFSAERPKGSFSTLEIQRTEQGDSAMYLCASSAITRAGSPLHFGNGTRLTVT.

The V call is TRBV4-3, the J call TRBJ1-2, with TRBD1 identical over 9 bases. V lost 1 base, J lost 8 bases, and 5 bases stayed unmatched. The V gene's germline CDR1 is LGHNA and CDR2 YSLEER. This CDR3 is 14 amino acids long. CDR3 protein: CASSQGTGAKGYTF. The CDR3 bases are TGCGCCAGCAGCCAAGGGACAGGGGCGAAGGGCTACACCTTC.